This is a list of T cell receptor beta chains from one sample in a study of T cell changes during pregnancy in multiple sclerosis. Produced via immunoSEQ multiplex PCR; TCRdb's table is partial and in-frame only. The table shows some 100,000 clones, with 90% to 95% occurring only once. The sequencing here drew on peripheral blood, taken in the second trimester of pregnancy. These receptors were collected from a female donor with multiple sclerosis, enrolled in a pregnancy study. Each CDR3 is given with its conserved first and last residue. A D gene is named only where the DNA matches it firmly. Clone size is given for some rows only: seen once, a few or many times, or a class if the clone is expanded.

size: .; V: TRBV5-6; D: TRBD2; J: TRBJ2-7; CDR3: CASSFFTGGAYEQYF; DNA: TGTGCCAGCAGCTTCTTTACGGGGGGAGCCTACGAGCAGTACTTC
size: few; V: TRBV6-1; D: .; J: TRBJ1-4; CDR3: CASQGGDGNEKLFF; DNA: TGTGCCAGTCAAGGAGGGGACGGTAATGAAAAACTGTTTTTT
size: once; V: TRBV27; D: TRBD1; J: TRBJ1-2; CDR3: CASSRAGGTNYGYTF; DNA: TGTGCCAGCAGTAGGGCAGGGGGAACCAACTATGGCTACACCTTC
size: .; V: TRBV19; D: TRBD1; J: TRBJ1-2; CDR3: CASSIPGTAISYGYTF; DNA: TGTGCCAGTAGTATCCCGGGGACAGCGATTTCCTATGGCTACACCTTC
size: once; V: TRBV6-5; D: .; J: TRBJ2-3; CDR3: CASSPEWLDTQYF; DNA: TGTGCCAGCAGCCCCGAATGGCTGGATACGCAGTATTTT
size: .; V: TRBV7-9; D: TRBD2; J: TRBJ2-5; CDR3: CASAHYLAGMRETQYF; DNA: TGTGCCAGCGCCCACTATTTAGCGGGAATGCGGGAGACCCAGTACTTC
size: .; V: TRBV27; D: .; J: TRBJ2-2; CDR3: CASSPWATGATGELFF; DNA: TGTGCCAGCAGTCCATGGGCGACAGGAGCCACCGGGGAGCTGTTTTTT
size: .; V: TRBV7-2; D: .; J: TRBJ2-1; CDR3: CASSLRQASEQFF; DNA: TGTGCCAGCAGCCTACGACAGGCCTCTGAGCAGTTCTTC
size: .; V: TRBV5-4; D: .; J: TRBJ1-2; CDR3: CASSLAGGSRGYTF; DNA: TGTGCCAGCAGCTTGGCCGGGGGGAGTAGGGGCTACACCTTC
size: .; V: TRBV29-1; D: TRBD2; J: TRBJ2-1; CDR3: CSVTGLAGAGYNEQFF; DNA: TGCAGCGTGACCGGACTAGCGGGAGCAGGCTACAATGAGCAGTTCTTC
size: once; V: TRBV5-4; D: TRBD2; J: TRBJ2-3; CDR3: CASSQEPGGSTDTQYF; DNA: TGTGCCAGCAGCCAAGAGCCGGGGGGGAGCACAGATACGCAGTATTTT
size: .; V: TRBV27; D: .; J: TRBJ2-7; CDR3: CASSSLRGGTPYEQYF; DNA: TGTGCCAGCAGCTCCTTACGGGGCGGGACTCCCTACGAGCAGTACTTC
size: .; V: TRBV19; D: TRBD1; J: TRBJ1-2; CDR3: CASSGGQGYGYTF; DNA: TGTGCCAGTAGTGGAGGACAGGGCTATGGCTACACCTTC
size: .; V: TRBV10-3; D: .; J: TRBJ2-7; CDR3: CAISDAQGIYEQYF; DNA: TGTGCCATCAGTGACGCGCAGGGGATCTACGAGCAGTACTTC
size: once; V: TRBV13; D: .; J: TRBJ2-2; CDR3: CASSLQGSNTGELFF; DNA: TGTGCCAGCAGCTTACAGGGCTCGAACACCGGGGAGCTGTTTTTT
size: once; V: TRBV6-1; D: TRBD1; J: TRBJ2-1; CDR3: CASSGGQGSYNEQFF; DNA: TGTGCCAGCAGTGGGGGACAGGGGTCCTACAATGAGCAGTTCTTC
size: .; V: TRBV28; D: .; J: TRBJ2-1; CDR3: CASSLRRWRDHEQFF; DNA: TGTGCCAGCAGTTTAAGAAGGTGGCGGGACCATGAGCAGTTCTTC
size: .; V: TRBV2; D: .; J: TRBJ2-7; CDR3: CASSGAEQYF; DNA: TGTGCCAGCTCGGGTGCCGAGCAGTACTTC
size: .; V: TRBV7-3; D: TRBD1; J: TRBJ1-2; CDR3: CASSPGTGGYTF; DNA: TGTGCCAGCAGCCCCGGGACAGGTGGCTACACCTTC
size: few; V: TRBV5-1; D: .; J: TRBJ1-1; CDR3: CASSSVINTEAFF; DNA: TGCGCCAGCAGCTCAGTGATTAACACTGAAGCTTTCTTT
size: .; V: TRBV10-3; D: .; J: TRBJ2-7; CDR3: CAIKEGGASYEQYF; DNA: TGTGCCATCAAGGAGGGAGGAGCCTCCTACGAGCAGTACTTC
size: .; V: TRBV6-5; D: .; J: TRBJ2-3; CDR3: CASSFGLPGADTQYF; DNA: TGTGCCAGCAGTTTCGGTCTCCCAGGGGCAGATACGCAGTATTTT
size: .; V: TRBV5-8; D: .; J: TRBJ2-3; CDR3: CASSFGQGGADTQYF; DNA: TGTGCCAGCAGCTTCGGCCAGGGTGGAGCAGATACGCAGTATTTT
size: .; V: TRBV5-1; D: TRBD2; J: TRBJ2-7; CDR3: CASSSGLAGGAYEQYF; DNA: TGCGCCAGCAGCTCCGGACTAGCGGGCGGAGCCTACGAGCAGTACTTC
size: .; V: TRBV4-2; D: TRBD2; J: TRBJ2-3; CDR3: CASSQDVSGGAFGDTQYF; DNA: TGTGCCAGCAGCCAAGATGTCAGCGGGGGGGCCTTCGGAGATACGCAGTATTTT
size: .; V: TRBV15; D: TRBD2; J: TRBJ2-7; CDR3: CATSRGTSISEQYF; DNA: TGTGCCACCAGTCGCGGGACTAGCATCTCCGAGCAGTACTTC
size: many; V: TRBV7-2; D: .; J: TRBJ2-3; CDR3: CASSLVAVSTDTQYF; DNA: TGTGCCAGCAGCTTAGTAGCGGTGAGCACAGATACGCAGTATTTT
size: .; V: TRBV7-2; D: .; J: TRBJ2-7; CDR3: CASSFSSRYEQYF; DNA: TGTGCCAGCAGCTTCAGTTCCCGTTACGAGCAGTACTTC
size: .; V: TRBV19; D: TRBD2; J: TRBJ2-3; CDR3: CASSVSGGTDTQYF; DNA: TGTGCCAGTAGTGTGAGCGGGGGTACAGATACGCAGTATTTT
size: .; V: TRBV4-1; D: TRBD2; J: TRBJ2-5; CDR3: CASSLAGGPGETQYF; DNA: TGCGCCAGCAGCTTAGCGGGAGGGCCCGGAGAGACCCAGTACTTC
size: .; V: TRBV30; D: TRBD1; J: TRBJ1-2; CDR3: CAWRIDRGNYGYTF; DNA: TGTGCCTGGAGAATCGACAGGGGTAACTATGGCTACACCTTC
size: .; V: TRBV4-2; D: TRBD2; J: TRBJ2-5; CDR3: CASSHKSLSGGVETQYF; DNA: TGTGCCAGCAGCCATAAAAGTTTGAGCGGGGGGGTGGAGACCCAGTACTTC
size: .; V: TRBV27; D: TRBD2; J: TRBJ2-1; CDR3: CASSSPRGTSGTGSYNEQFF; DNA: TGTGCCAGCAGTTCCCCCCGGGGGACTAGCGGAACCGGTTCCTACAATGAGCAGTTCTTC
size: .; V: TRBV19; D: TRBD2; J: TRBJ2-7; CDR3: CASRRTSGTYEQYF; DNA: TGTGCCAGTAGACGGACTAGCGGGACCTACGAGCAGTACTTC
size: once; V: TRBV16; D: .; J: TRBJ1-2; CDR3: CASSHPGGSGYGYTF; DNA: TGTGCCAGCAGCCACCCCGGGGGGTCTGGCTATGGCTACACCTTC
size: .; V: TRBV11-2; D: TRBD1; J: TRBJ1-1; CDR3: CASSSRQGIEAFF; DNA: TGTGCCAGCAGCTCTCGACAGGGGATTGAAGCTTTCTTT
size: .; V: TRBV19; D: TRBD1; J: TRBJ1-2; CDR3: CASTTGVGGYGYTF; DNA: TGTGCCAGTACAACAGGGGTTGGAGGCTATGGCTACACCTTC
size: few; V: TRBV2; D: .; J: TRBJ1-2; CDR3: CASSKGQQYGYTF; DNA: TGTGCCAGCAGTAAAGGACAGCAGTATGGCTACACCTTC
size: .; V: TRBV11-2; D: TRBD2; J: TRBJ2-1; CDR3: CASSILRGLAGGGRNEQFF; DNA: TGTGCCAGCAGCATCCTCCGCGGTCTAGCGGGAGGAGGTCGCAATGAGCAGTTCTTC
size: .; V: TRBV19; D: .; J: TRBJ2-7; CDR3: CASSPGTESYEQYF; DNA: TGTGCCAGTTCGCCCGGGACTGAATCCTACGAGCAGTACTTC
size: .; V: TRBV29-1; D: .; J: TRBJ1-2; CDR3: CSASDGLANYGYTF; DNA: TGCAGCGCTTCCGACGGCCTAGCTAACTATGGCTACACCTTC
size: .; V: TRBV5-1; D: TRBD2; J: TRBJ2-1; CDR3: CASSPGRVNNEQFF; DNA: TGCGCCAGCAGCCCGGGGAGGGTGAACAATGAGCAGTTCTTC
size: .; V: TRBV10-2; D: TRBD2; J: TRBJ2-5; CDR3: CASSSSGGDQETQYF; DNA: TGCGCCAGCAGTTCTAGCGGGGGCGACCAAGAGACCCAGTACTTC
size: .; V: TRBV20-1; D: .; J: TRBJ2-3; CDR3: CSGVWRDTQYF; DNA: TGCAGTGGTGTGTGGCGGGATACGCAGTATTTT
size: .; V: TRBV6-1; D: TRBD1; J: TRBJ2-1; CDR3: CASTRQGPYNEQFF; DNA: TGTGCCAGCACAAGACAGGGGCCCTACAATGAGCAGTTCTTC
size: .; V: TRBV6-5; D: .; J: TRBJ1-4; CDR3: CASSPSPVANEKLFF; DNA: TGTGCCAGCAGCCCGAGCCCGGTCGCTAATGAAAAACTGTTTTTT
size: .; V: TRBV6-1; D: .; J: TRBJ1-5; CDR3: CASSEALRLTNQPQHF; DNA: TGTGCCAGCAGTGAAGCGCTTAGACTGACCAATCAGCCCCAGCATTTT
size: .; V: TRBV27; D: TRBD1; J: TRBJ1-1; CDR3: CASSGGGTGVRGTEAFF; DNA: TGTGCCAGCAGCGGGGGGGGGACAGGGGTTCGGGGCACTGAAGCTTTCTTT
size: once; V: TRBV7-9; D: TRBD1; J: TRBJ2-3; CDR3: CASATGPTDTQYF; DNA: TGTGCCAGCGCGACAGGGCCCACAGATACGCAGTATTTT
size: .; V: TRBV27; D: .; J: TRBJ2-3; CDR3: CASSLYGAPLNSDTQYF; DNA: TGTGCCAGCAGCCTTTATGGGGCTCCTTTAAATTCAGATACGCAGTATTTT
size: once; V: TRBV5-4; D: TRBD2; J: TRBJ2-1; CDR3: CASSLELAGGRNEQFF; DNA: TGTGCCAGCAGCTTGGAGCTAGCGGGAGGGCGCAATGAGCAGTTCTTC
size: .; V: TRBV19; D: .; J: TRBJ2-1; CDR3: CASSPHRDTSYNEQFF; DNA: TGTGCCAGTAGTCCCCACCGGGACACGAGCTACAATGAGCAGTTCTTC
size: .; V: TRBV6-1; D: TRBD1; J: TRBJ1-2; CDR3: CASSYDRVSYGYTF; DNA: TGTGCCAGCAGCTACGACAGGGTTAGCTATGGCTACACCTTC
size: .; V: TRBV7-9; D: TRBD2; J: TRBJ2-1; CDR3: CASSSTTTSLAGRYNEQFF; DNA: TGTGCCAGCAGCTCCACGACAACTTCTCTAGCGGGGAGGTACAATGAGCAGTTCTTC